This T cell receptor (beta chain) was captured in a study of blood T cell repertoires in COVID-19. Looking at the study overall: COVID-19 samples from acute and convalescent phases originated in the United States, Italy and Spain. PBMCs, B-cell-depleted T cells, or T cells were the source of the cDNA or gDNA that made up the material.

Authors' data handling: Reference gene primer amplification gave nucleated cell count estimates. Libraries were prepared by immunoSEQ multiplex PCR; TCRdb keeps only in-frame clonotypes and omits some of them. That table supplies the V and J calls and clone size; D and trimming were determined from the DNA. Of 250,000 to 400,000 clones listed, 85% to 90% are singletons. In germline, CDR1 is MDHEN, CDR2 SYDVKM. The CDR3 length is 16 residues. V lost 5 bases to trimming and J lost 3 bases; unmatched junction nucleotides: 10. The Seattle patients joined while their infection was active and were tracked longitudinally afterward.

The V call is TRBV28, the J call TRBJ2-3; the match to TRBD2 covers 8 bases. This TCR came from a woman aged 25 to 39 with COVID-19, enrolled during active disease. The sequenced sample was peripheral blood. As DNA, the CDR3 is TGTGCCAGCAGTAATCCGGCGGGAGGTTGGACAGATACGCAGTATTTT. As protein: CASSNPAGGWTDTQYF.